Shown below are 27 T cell receptor beta chains from a single sample sequenced in a study of blood T cell repertoires in COVID-19. Produced via immunoSEQ multiplex PCR; TCRdb's table is partial and in-frame only. The sample shows fewer than 500,000 clones, around 87% of them seen only once. Sequencing was done on a sample of PBMCs or T cells enriched from blood (not recorded which). These receptors were taken from a man aged 30 to 45 who had recovered from COVID-19.

The rearrangement joins TRBV19 to TRBJ1-6; tentatively, D is TRBD1 (5 bases). CDR1 is LNHDA, CDR2 SQIVND, per germline (reference sequence). V gave up 7 bases and J gave up 10 bases, with 20 bases separating them. The CDR3 is 15 amino acids. This CDR3 reads CASTPQGQGGSPLHF. The CDR3 nucleotides read TGTGCCAGTACTCCCCAAGGGCAGGGCGGATCACCCCTCCACTTT.

The rearrangement links TRBV7-9 to TRBJ2-7, with TRBD2 matching over 10 bases. With 4 bases clipped from V and 7 bases from J, the junction kept 7 bases outside the gene matches. CDR3 length: 14 residues. The germline V gene encodes CDR1 SEHNR and CDR2 FQNEAQ (reference sequence). Here the CDR3 reads CASSSSGGWEEQYF. For the CDR3, the DNA is TGTGCCAGCAGCTCTAGCGGGGGCTGGGAAGAGCAGTACTTC.

The rearrangement links TRBV10-3 to TRBJ2-7; perhaps TRBD2 as D (6 bases). The CDR3 totals 13 residues. V shed 4 bases and J shed 6 bases, with 13 bases lying between them. Germline V CDR1 and CDR2: ENHRY, SYGVKD. The CDR3 reads CAISGRESGEQYF. In DNA form, the CDR3 reads TGTGCCATCAGTGGACGGGAGTCGGGCGAGCAGTACTTC.

The chain combines TRBV18 with TRBJ1-5; D gene uncertain. This CDR3 has 13 residues. Germline loops: CDR1 KGHSH, CDR2 LQKENI. Trimming removed 6 bases at V and 7 bases at J, with 13 bases between. The CDR3 nucleotides read TGTGCCAGCTCCCCCCTGGGCGCCCAGCCCCAGCATTTT. Protein sequence: CASSPLGAQPQHF.

V and J are TRBV10-2 and TRBJ1-1; 12 positions match TRBD1. The V gene end was trimmed by 6 bases and the J gene end by 3 bases; junction bases not matched to a gene: 5. This CDR3 is built from 15 residues. Germline CDR1 reads WSHSY; CDR2 reads SAAADI. The CDR3 region has the DNA TGCGCCAGCAGCTGGGACAGGGGGCTTGACACTGAAGCTTTCTTT. Protein: CASSWDRGLDTEAFF.

The V call is TRBV19, the J call TRBJ2-7, with 9 bases lining up with TRBD1. This CDR3 spans 16 amino acids. The V and J ends lost 1 base and 8 bases, in that order; junction bases with no gene match: 12. Looked up from germline, CDR1 is LNHDA and CDR2 is SQIVND (reference sequence). In nucleotides, the CDR3 is TGTGCCAGTAGTATAGGCACCAGGACAGGGGAGGGACAGCAGTACTTC. This sequence encodes CASSIGTRTGEGQQYF.

The chain has TRBV19 and TRBJ1-2; D not resolved. Germline-derived CDR1 and CDR2 are LNHDA and SQIVND (reference sequence). The CDR3 loop spans 11 amino acids. Trimming shortened V by 4 bases and J by 5 bases, and 5 bases separated the two germline ends. In DNA, the CDR3 is TGTGCCAGTAGTAACCGGTATGGCTACACCTTC. It translates to CASSNRYGYTF.

The rearrangement links TRBV7-8 to TRBJ1-3; maybe TRBD1 (6 bases). Germline V gene sequence: CDR1 SGHVS, CDR2 FQNEAQ. The CDR3 runs to 15 residues. V was pared by 5 bases and J by 2 bases, with 13 bases between. Here the CDR3 DNA reads TGTGCCAGCAGCGAAGGGGGAGGGACTGGAAACACCATATATTTT. Its protein is CASSEGGGTGNTIYF.

The chain uses TRBV19 and TRBJ1-1; 8 bases map to TRBD1. V was pared by 6 bases and J by 2 bases, with 2 bases of the junction left unmatched. From germline, CDR1 is LNHDA and CDR2 SQIVND (reference sequence). The CDR3 extends over 13 amino acids. The DNA of the CDR3 is TGTGCCAGTAGGGACAGGGTAAACACTGAAGCTTTCTTT. It yields the protein CASRDRVNTEAFF.

DNA for the CDR3: TGTGCCAGCAGTTACTCCCCCGTTCGAGGATATGGCTACACCTTC. Amino acids: CASSYSPVRGYGYTF. V is TRBV6-5 and J is TRBJ1-2; no reliable D call. Germline V CDR1 and CDR2: MNHEY, SVGAGI. The ends were cut back, 0 bases at V and 5 bases at J, with 13 bases in the middle. The CDR3 is made up of 15 amino acids.

J is TRBJ1-2 and V is TRBV4-3; D is perhaps TRBD1 (5 bases). The CDR3 consists of 14 residues. Trimming took 4 bases from V and 3 from J, leaving 12 bases between them. The V gene's germline CDR1 is LGHNA and CDR2 YSLEER. The CDR3 loop is CASSPMGGDYGYTF. CDR3 sequence (DNA): TGCGCCAGCAGCCCCATGGGGGGAGACTATGGCTACACCTTC.

V usage is TRBV6-2 or TRBV6-3 and J usage is TRBJ1-5; 10 nucleotides align to TRBD1. V was pared by 5 bases and J by 6 bases, with 7 bases of the junction left unmatched. This CDR3 comprises 15 residues. Per the germline V gene, CDR1 is MNHEY and CDR2 is SVGEGT. DNA for the CDR3: TGTGCCAGCAGTCTAGACAGGGGGCAGATTCAGCCCCAGCATTTT. It is translated as CASSLDRGQIQPQHF.

V gene TRBV5-6 combines with J gene TRBJ1-1, with D uncertain. Germline V gene sequence: CDR1 SGHDT, CDR2 YYEEEE. The CDR3 length is 14 residues. Trimming stripped 4 bases from V and 6 bases from J, with 16 bases between. The CDR3 here is CASSLLAVVAEAFF. In DNA, the CDR3 is TGTGCCAGCAGCCTCCTGGCGGTAGTGGCTGAAGCTTTCTTT.

This rearrangement joins TRBV9 to TRBJ1-1, with TRBD1 matching over 7 bases. CDR1 is SGDLS and CDR2 is YYNGEE in the germline V gene. The length of the CDR3 is 13 residues. V trimming: 3 bases; J trimming: 4 bases; junction bases outside the gene matches: 3. CDR3 residues: CASSATGSTEAFF. The CDR3 DNA reads TGTGCCAGCAGCGCGACAGGGAGCACTGAAGCTTTCTTT.

About this clone: Mismatch with germline at one junction end may stem from a read error. This chain uses TRBV3-1 (or the pseudogene TRBV3-2) with TRBJ1-1, with TRBD1 matching 8 bases. CDR3 size: 14 residues. Germline V gene data show CDR1 as LGHDT and CDR2 as YNNKEL (reference sequence). The CDR3 loop reads CASSRLIGTGRLIF. CDR3 in DNA: TGTGCCAGCAGCCGATTAATAGGGACAGGTAGATTGATCTTT.

This rearrangement joins TRBV9 to TRBJ2-1; 12 bases map to TRBD2. The CDR3 sequence is 17 residues long. V trimming: 3 bases; J trimming: 3 bases; junction bases outside the gene matches: 7. Germline-derived CDR1 and CDR2 are SGDLS and YYNGEE. CDR3 DNA sequence: TGTGCCAGCAGCGGGGGTGGACTAGCGGGGCTCTACAATGAGCAGTTCTTC. Translation: CASSGGGLAGLYNEQFF. Supplemented by reference TRBV9 and TRBJ2-1, the full variable domain reads DSGVTQTPKHLITATGQRVTLRCSPRSGDLSVYWYQQSLDQGLQFLIQYYNGEERAKGNILERFSAQQFPDLHSELNLSSLELGDSALYFCASSGGGLAGLYNEQFFGPGTRLTVL.

As concerns this clone: The same CDR3 also results from other DNA sequences found in this sample. The rearrangement joins TRBV6-5 to TRBJ2-7; 7 bases match TRBD2. Germline lookup yields CDR1 MNHEY and CDR2 SVGAGI. CDR3 size: 13 residues. The J segment lost 3 bases and the V segment lost 6 bases, leaving 5 bases of the junction unmatched. The CDR3 sequence is CASRGLADYEQYF. The CDR3 DNA sequence: TGTGCCAGCAGGGGTCTAGCGGACTACGAGCAGTACTTC.

This clone was recorded a few times. The V and J genes are TRBV4-1 and TRBJ2-2; no clear D gene. Germline assignment: CDR1 MGHRA and CDR2 YSYEKL. V was cut by 0 bases and J by 3 bases, with 8 bases left in between. CDR3 length: 15 residues. This CDR3 reads CASSQELPDTGELFF. The CDR3 coding sequence is TGCGCCAGCAGCCAAGAGCTCCCGGACACCGGGGAGCTGTTTTTT.

The chain recombines TRBV11-2 with TRBJ2-7, with D possibly matching TRBD1 (6 bases). The germline V and J ends were trimmed by 4 bases and 1 base, with 11 bases remaining between them. Germline CDR1 SGHAT, CDR2 FQNNGV. The CDR3 length is 14 residues. CDR3 sequence reads: CASSSTGNSYEQYF. Here the CDR3 DNA reads TGTGCCAGCAGCTCTACAGGGAATTCCTACGAGCAGTACTTC.

The chain recombines TRBV24-1 with TRBJ2-3; TRBD2 aligns across 7 bases. This CDR3 contains 16 residues. J lost 6 bases, V lost 4 bases, and 12 bases had no gene match. CDR1 is KGHDR and CDR2 is SFDVKD in the germline V gene. The CDR3 is CATSDPGRDGVDTQYF. For the CDR3, the DNA is TGTGCCACCAGTGACCCGGGGAGGGACGGAGTGGATACGCAGTATTTT.

This chain joins TRBV10-3 and TRBJ1-2; possibly TRBD1 for D (6 bases). V was pared by 4 bases and J by 6 bases, with 9 bases between. The CDR3 totals 12 residues. Germline CDR1 and CDR2: ENHRY and SYGVKD. The CDR3 DNA is TGTGCCATCAGTGTCTACAGGGATGGCTACACCTTC. Its protein is CAISVYRDGYTF.

In its sample, this clone was seen a few times. The V call is TRBV10-3, the J call TRBJ2-7; TRBD1 is a possible D gene (5 bases). Germline V gene lookup returns CDR1 ENHRY and CDR2 SYGVKD. V shed 1 base and J shed 0 bases, with 7 bases lying between them. The CDR3 is made up of 14 amino acids. The CDR3 DNA reads TGTGCCATCAGTGAGTGGACACTCTCCTACGAGCAGTACTTC. This codes for CAISEWTLSYEQYF.

This clone was counted many times. The chain joins TRBV7-9 to TRBJ1-2; tentative D call: TRBD1 (6 bases). CDR1 and CDR2 (germline): SEHNR, FQNEAQ (reference sequence). The CDR3 spans 12 residues. The germline V and J ends were trimmed by 5 bases and 13 bases, with 17 bases remaining between them. The CDR3 is CASSPRDNEATF. The CDR3 DNA sequence: TGTGCCAGCAGCCCACGGGACAACGAAGCCACCTTC. Drawing the rest from reference TRBV7-9 and TRBJ1-2, the complete variable domain is DTGVSQNPRHKITKRGQNVTFRCDPISEHNRLYWYRQTLGQGPEFLTYFQNEAQLEKSRLLSDRFSAERPKGSFSTLEIQRTEQGDSAMYLCASSPRDNEATFGSGTRLTVV.

The rearrangement joins TRBV5-1 to TRBJ2-7; D is ambiguous. Germline V gene sequence: CDR1 SGHRS, CDR2 YFSETQ. This CDR3 comprises 15 residues. Trimming stripped 5 bases from V and 3 bases from J, with 18 bases between. The CDR3 DNA reads TGCGCCAGCAGACCAACGGCAACTTCGGGCTACGAGCAGTACTTC. Translating it yields CASRPTATSGYEQYF.

The chain uses TRBV5-1 and TRBJ2-1, with TRBD1 matching over 10 bases. This CDR3 has 17 residues. The germline V gene has CDR1 SGHRS and CDR2 YFSETQ. V was clipped by 3 bases and J by 1 base; unmatched bases: 7. The CDR3: CASSSNRDRGSYNEQFF. In DNA form, the CDR3 reads TGCGCCAGCAGCTCGAACCGGGACAGGGGTTCCTACAATGAGCAGTTCTTC.

The V call is TRBV7-9, the J call TRBJ1-2; 7 positions match TRBD1. This CDR3 has 14 amino acids. Per the germline V gene, CDR1 is SEHNR and CDR2 is FQNEAQ (reference sequence). With 5 bases clipped from V and 3 bases from J, the junction kept 6 bases outside the gene matches. CDR3 in amino acids: CASSPPQGDYGYTF. CDR3 DNA: TGTGCCAGCAGCCCCCCCCAGGGGGACTATGGCTACACCTTC.

This clone was detected a few times. V usage is TRBV5-4 and J usage is TRBJ2-2; D gene unclear. Germline V gene data show CDR1 as SGHNT and CDR2 as YYREEE (reference sequence). This CDR3 region has 14 residues. V lost 0 bases and J lost 1, with 4 bases in between. Written as DNA, the CDR3 is TGTGCCAGCAGCTTGGTCCTGAACACCGGGGAGCTGTTTTTT. Translated, it gives CASSLVLNTGELFF.